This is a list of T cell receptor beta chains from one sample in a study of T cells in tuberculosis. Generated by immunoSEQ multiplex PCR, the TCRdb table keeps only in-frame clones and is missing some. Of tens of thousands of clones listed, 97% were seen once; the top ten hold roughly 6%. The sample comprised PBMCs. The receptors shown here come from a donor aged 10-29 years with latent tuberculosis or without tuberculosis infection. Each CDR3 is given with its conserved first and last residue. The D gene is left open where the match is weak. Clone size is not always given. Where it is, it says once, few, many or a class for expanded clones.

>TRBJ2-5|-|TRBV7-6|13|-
TGTGCCAGCAGCACGGGACTTCAAGAGACCCAGTACTTC
CASSTGLQETQYF
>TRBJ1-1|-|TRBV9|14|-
TGTGCCAGCAGCGTAGGCGCGGGGAACACTGAAGCTTTCTTT
CASSVGAGNTEAFF
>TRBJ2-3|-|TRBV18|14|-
TGTGCCAGCTCACCAACAGCCAGCACAGATACGCAGTATTTT
CASSPTASTDTQYF
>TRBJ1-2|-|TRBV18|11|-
TGTGCCAGCTCACCTGAGTATGGCTACACCTTC
CASSPEYGYTF
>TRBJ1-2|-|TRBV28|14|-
TGTGCCAGCAGTTCAGGAGCCGAGGGCTATGGCTACACCTTC
CASSSGAEGYGYTF
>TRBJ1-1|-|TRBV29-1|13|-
TGCAGCGTTGAAGTAGGGGGAGGGACTGAAGCTTTCTTT
CSVEVGGGTEAFF
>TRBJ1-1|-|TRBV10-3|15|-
TGTGCCATCAGTGAGAAGACAGCGATGAACACTGAAGCTTTCTTT
CAISEKTAMNTEAFF
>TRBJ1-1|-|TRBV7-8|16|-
TGTGCCAGCAGCTTAGCGCCCGGGTTCCCCCCCACTGAAGCTTTCTTT
CASSLAPGFPPTEAFF
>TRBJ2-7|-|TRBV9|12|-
TGTGCCAGCAGTATACAGGGTGGCGAGCAGTACTTC
CASSIQGGEQYF
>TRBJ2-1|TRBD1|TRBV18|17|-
TGTGCCAGCTCACCAGGGGGCTACAGGGGAAATTACAATGAGCAGTTCTTC
CASSPGGYRGNYNEQFF
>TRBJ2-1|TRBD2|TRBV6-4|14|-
TGTGCCAGCAGTGAGCTAGCGGCGAACAATGAGCAGTTCTTC
CASSELAANNEQFF
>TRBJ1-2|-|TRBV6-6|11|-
TGTGCCAGCAGTTACATTGGGGGCCACACCTTC
CASSYIGGHTF
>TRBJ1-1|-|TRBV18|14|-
TGTGCCAGCTCACCAGGGAGGGAGAACACTGAAGCTTTCTTT
CASSPGRENTEAFF
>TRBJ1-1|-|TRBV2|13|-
TGTGCCAGCAGTGAAGTTGGGCAAAGTGGCGCTTTCTTT
CASSEVGQSGAFF
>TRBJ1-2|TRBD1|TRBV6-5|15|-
TGTGCCAGCAGAGAACCGGGACAGGGGTATTATGGCTACACCTTC
CASREPGQGYYGYTF
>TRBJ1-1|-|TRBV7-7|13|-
TGTGCCAGCAGCTTAGCTTTAAACACTGAAGCTTTCTTT
CASSLALNTEAFF
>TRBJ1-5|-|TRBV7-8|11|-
TGTGCCAGCAGTCGGGGTTTGTCCCAGCATTTT
CASSRGLSQHF
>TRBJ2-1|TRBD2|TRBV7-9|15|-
TGTGCCAGCAGCTTCCGGGACTACTCCTACAATGAGCAGTTCTTC
CASSFRDYSYNEQFF
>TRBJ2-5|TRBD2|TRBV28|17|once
TGTGCCAGCAGGCAAAGGAAAGGACTAGCGGGAGCAGAGACCCAGTACTTC
CASRQRKGLAGAETQYF
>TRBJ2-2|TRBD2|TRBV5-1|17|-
TGCGCCAGCAGCTTGGTGACTAGCGGGGGGCCCACCGGGGAGCTGTTTTTT
CASSLVTSGGPTGELFF
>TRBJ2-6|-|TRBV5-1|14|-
TGCGCCAGCAGCTTTCCGGGTAGGGCCAACGTCCTGACTTTC
CASSFPGRANVLTF
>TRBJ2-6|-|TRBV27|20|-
TGTGCCAGCAGTTTATCACCTCAGGGACTCCTTGGTACTGGGGCCAACGTCCTGACTTTC
CASSLSPQGLLGTGANVLTF
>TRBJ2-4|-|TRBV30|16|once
TGTGCCTGGAGTGTAGGTGTTGGGGCAGGGGGGAGCATTCAGTACTTC
CAWSVGVGAGGSIQYF
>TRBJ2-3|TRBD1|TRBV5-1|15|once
TGCGCCAGCAGCACGACAGGGGTCAGGACAGATACGCAGTATTTT
CASSTTGVRTDTQYF
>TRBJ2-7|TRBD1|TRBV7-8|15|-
TGTGCCAGCAGCCCCTGGACAGGGGGCCCCTACGAGCAGTACTTC
CASSPWTGGPYEQYF
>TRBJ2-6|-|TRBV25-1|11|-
TGTGCCTGCGCTGGGGCCAACGTCCTGACTTTC
CACAGANVLTF
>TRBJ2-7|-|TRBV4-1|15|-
TGCGCCAGCAGCCGGATCTTCGCGGGGCCCTACGAGCAGTACTTC
CASSRIFAGPYEQYF
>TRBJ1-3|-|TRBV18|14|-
TGTGCCAGCTCACCGGCAGTCTCTGGAAACACCATATATTTT
CASSPAVSGNTIYF
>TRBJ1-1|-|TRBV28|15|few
TGTGCCACCCAGTTTAGTGGGGGCCGGAACACTGAAGCTTTCTTT
CATQFSGGRNTEAFF
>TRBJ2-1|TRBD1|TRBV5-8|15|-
TGTGCCAGCAGCTTATTAGGGGGCAGCGATTATGAGCAGTTCTTC
CASSLLGGSDYEQFF
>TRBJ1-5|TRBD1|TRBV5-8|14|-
TGTGCCAGCAGCTTGGCGGCAGGGGGCCAGCCCCAGCATTTT
CASSLAAGGQPQHF
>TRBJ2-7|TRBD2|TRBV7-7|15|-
TGTGCCAGCAGCCTCCATAGCGGGAGCTCCTACGAGCAGTACTTC
CASSLHSGSSYEQYF
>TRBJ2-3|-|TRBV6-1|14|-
TGTGCCTCGCAAGCAGGCTGGAACACAGATACGCAGTATTTT
CASQAGWNTDTQYF
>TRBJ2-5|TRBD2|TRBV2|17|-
TGTGCCAGCAGTCGAGGGACTAGCGGGAGCGCCCAAGAGACCCAGTACTTC
CASSRGTSGSAQETQYF
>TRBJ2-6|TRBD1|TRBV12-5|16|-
TGTGCTAGTGGTCTCCCAGGGGGATCTGGGGCCAACGTCCTGACTTTC
CASGLPGGSGANVLTF
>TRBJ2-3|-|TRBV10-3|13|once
TGTGCCATCAATCGGGAACGCACAGATACGCAGTATTTT
CAINRERTDTQYF
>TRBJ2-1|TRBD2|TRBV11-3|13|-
TGTGCCAGCAGCTTAGCGGGAGGCAATGAGCAGTTCTTC
CASSLAGGNEQFF
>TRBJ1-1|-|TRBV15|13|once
TGTGCCACTACTCGGGGTTTCAACACTGAAGCTTTCTTT
CATTRGFNTEAFF
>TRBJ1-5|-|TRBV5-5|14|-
TGTGCCAGCAGCTTGGACGGGGGCAATCAGCCCCAGCATTTT
CASSLDGGNQPQHF
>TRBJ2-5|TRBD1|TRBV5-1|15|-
TGCGCCAGCAGTCTGACCGGGACAGGGCAAGAGACCCAGTACTTC
CASSLTGTGQETQYF
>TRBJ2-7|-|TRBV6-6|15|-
TGTGCCAGCAGTACCGCCGGGACATCGGCCTACGAGCAGTACTTC
CASSTAGTSAYEQYF
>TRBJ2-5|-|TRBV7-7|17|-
TGTGCCAGCAGCTTAGAAGTACGACAGTCAGGCCAAGAGACCCAGTACTTC
CASSLEVRQSGQETQYF
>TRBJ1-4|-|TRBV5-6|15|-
TGTGCCAGCAGCTTGGGGGGCCAAGGAAATGAAAAACTGTTTTTT
CASSLGGQGNEKLFF
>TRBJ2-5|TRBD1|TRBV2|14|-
TGTGCCAGCAGTGAAAGCAGGGGGCGAGAGACCCAGTACTTC
CASSESRGRETQYF
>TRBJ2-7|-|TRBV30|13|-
TGTGCCTGGAGTGTAGGGGAATTGAACGAGCAGTACTTC
CAWSVGELNEQYF
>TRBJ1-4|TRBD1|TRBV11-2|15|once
TGTGCCAGCAGCTTAGATAGGAGGGGGCGGGAAAAACTGTTTTTT
CASSLDRRGREKLFF
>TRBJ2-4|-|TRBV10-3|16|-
TGTGCCATCAGTGACAGGGAGGACATTAGTAGAAACATTCAGTACTTC
CAISDREDISRNIQYF
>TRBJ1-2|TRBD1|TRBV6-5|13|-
TGTGCCAGCCAGACAGGGGGTGGCTATGGCTACACCTTC
CASQTGGGYGYTF
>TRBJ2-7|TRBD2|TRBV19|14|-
TGTGCCAGTAGTATTGCGACTAGCGGGTACGAGCAGTACTTC
CASSIATSGYEQYF
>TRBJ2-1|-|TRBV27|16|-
TGTGCCAGCAGTCCGTTGGGGCAGGGACAATACAATGAGCAGTTCTTC
CASSPLGQGQYNEQFF
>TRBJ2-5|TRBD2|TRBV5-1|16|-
TGCGCCAGCAGCTTGGGACTAGCGGCGTACCAAGAGACCCAGTACTTC
CASSLGLAAYQETQYF
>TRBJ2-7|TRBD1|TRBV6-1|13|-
TGTGCCAGCAGTAGGGACAGGGCCTACGAGCAGTACTTC
CASSRDRAYEQYF
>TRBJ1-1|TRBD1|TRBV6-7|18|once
TGTGCCAGCAGTTACGCCCGGGACAGAGGATTGATGAACACTGAAGCTTTCTTT
CASSYARDRGLMNTEAFF
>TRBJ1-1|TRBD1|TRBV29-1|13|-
TGCAGCGTTGAAGGAGGGGGCCCCGCTGAAGCTTTCTTT
CSVEGGGPAEAFF
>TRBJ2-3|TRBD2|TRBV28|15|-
TGTGCCAGCAGTTTAATTAAGCGGGGGGTGGATACGCAGTATTTT
CASSLIKRGVDTQYF
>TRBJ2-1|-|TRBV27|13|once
TGTGCCAGCAGTTTGGGCTACTACAATGAGCAGTTCTTC
CASSLGYYNEQFF
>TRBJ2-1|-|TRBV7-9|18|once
TGTGCCAGCAGCCCTCGGAGGAGCGGGCCGAGCTCCTACAATGAGCAGTTCTTC
CASSPRRSGPSSYNEQFF
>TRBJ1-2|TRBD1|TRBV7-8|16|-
TGTGCCAGCAGCCATTCCCCAGGGGGCGGAGGGTATGGCTACACCTTC
CASSHSPGGGGYGYTF
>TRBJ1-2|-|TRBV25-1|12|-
TGTGCCAGCAGTGAATATCAGGATGGCTACACCTTC
CASSEYQDGYTF